A selection of T cell receptor beta chains follows, all from one sample in a study of beta chain features in type 1 diabetes. Sequenced by immunoSEQ multiplex PCR; TCRdb stores in-frame clones only, minus some. The top ten hold approximately 0.043% of the sample, which has 350,000 or so clones, 15% to 20% seen once. Sequenced material: naive CD4+ T cells from blood. These receptors were taken from a woman aged 18-30 years in good health. The CDR3 runs from the conserved cysteine through the conserved F or W. D genes are given only for firm matches. Not all rows give a size; the values are once, few, many and, for expanded clones, a class.

J gene: TRBJ2-6
D gene: TRBD1
clone size: few
V gene: TRBV7-9
CDR3 DNA: TGTGCCAGCACCCCGGGACAGGGAGTGGCTGGGGCCAACGTCCTGACTTTC
CDR3 protein: CASTPGQGVAGANVLTF

J gene: TRBJ2-7
D gene: -
clone size: -
V gene: TRBV5-4
CDR3 DNA: TGTGCCAGCAGCTTGGTGGGGAGCTCCTACGAGCAGTACTTC
CDR3 protein: CASSLVGSSYEQYF

J gene: TRBJ2-7
D gene: TRBD2
clone size: few
V gene: TRBV6-6
CDR3 DNA: TGTGCCAGTGCGACTAGCGGACCCTACGAGCAGTACTTC
CDR3 protein: CASATSGPYEQYF

J gene: TRBJ1-5
D gene: -
clone size: -
V gene: TRBV30
CDR3 DNA: TGTGCCTGGAGGACTCAGGGGCGGCCCCAGCATTTT
CDR3 protein: CAWRTQGRPQHF

J gene: TRBJ2-1
D gene: -
clone size: few
V gene: TRBV10-3
CDR3 DNA: TGTGCCATCCAGGGGGGAAGACAGACTAACGAGGATGAGCAGTTCTTC
CDR3 protein: CAIQGGRQTNEDEQFF

J gene: TRBJ2-1
D gene: -
clone size: -
V gene: TRBV11-3
CDR3 DNA: TGTGCCAGCACGATCGGCGGCAATGAGCAGTTCTTC
CDR3 protein: CASTIGGNEQFF

J gene: TRBJ2-5
D gene: -
clone size: -
V gene: TRBV30
CDR3 DNA: TGTGCCTGGAGTGCCCGGGAGACCCAGTACTTC
CDR3 protein: CAWSARETQYF

J gene: TRBJ2-3
D gene: -
clone size: few
V gene: TRBV7-2
CDR3 DNA: TGTGCCAGCAGCTCCAGCCCCGCATGGGGGGTTACGCAGTATTTT
CDR3 protein: CASSSSPAWGVTQYF

J gene: TRBJ2-1
D gene: -
clone size: few
V gene: TRBV7-2
CDR3 DNA: TGTGCCAGCAGCCCCGGAGGTTCTTATGAGCAGTTCTTC
CDR3 protein: CASSPGGSYEQFF

J gene: TRBJ2-1
D gene: TRBD1
clone size: few
V gene: TRBV6-6
CDR3 DNA: TGTGCCAGCACCTCCGGGACAGGGATCCCCAATGAGCAGTTCTTC
CDR3 protein: CASTSGTGIPNEQFF

J gene: TRBJ1-5
D gene: -
clone size: -
V gene: TRBV5-1
CDR3 DNA: TGCGCCAGCAGCTTGGTGCCCGCGAGCAATCAGCCCCAGCATTTT
CDR3 protein: CASSLVPASNQPQHF

J gene: TRBJ2-2
D gene: -
clone size: few
V gene: TRBV10-3
CDR3 DNA: TGTGCCATCAGTGAGGAGACACACACCGGGGAGCTGTTTTTT
CDR3 protein: CAISEETHTGELFF

J gene: TRBJ1-1
D gene: TRBD1
clone size: few
V gene: TRBV29-1
CDR3 DNA: TGCAGCGTCTCCCGACAGGGGGCGGGCACTGAAGCTTTCTTT
CDR3 protein: CSVSRQGAGTEAFF

J gene: TRBJ2-1
D gene: TRBD2
clone size: -
V gene: TRBV5-1
CDR3 DNA: TGCGCCAGCAGCTGGATGCTAGCGGGAGGGTCCAATGAGCAGTTCTTC
CDR3 protein: CASSWMLAGGSNEQFF

J gene: TRBJ1-1
D gene: -
clone size: -
V gene: TRBV9
CDR3 DNA: TGTGCCAGCAGCGTAAAGGCAGCGGTTGGGAACACTGAAGCTTTCTTT
CDR3 protein: CASSVKAAVGNTEAFF

J gene: TRBJ2-5
D gene: TRBD2
clone size: few
V gene: TRBV5-4
CDR3 DNA: TGTGCCAGCAGCTCGGGACTAGCGGGAGTTGGAGAGACCCAGTACTTC
CDR3 protein: CASSSGLAGVGETQYF

J gene: TRBJ2-5
D gene: -
clone size: few
V gene: TRBV7-2
CDR3 DNA: TGTGCCAGCAGCTCGCAGTACTTC
CDR3 protein: CASSSQYF

J gene: TRBJ2-5
D gene: TRBD2
clone size: few
V gene: TRBV5-4
CDR3 DNA: TGTGCCAGCAGCTTGGATGGAGCGGGATTTCGGCAAGAGACCCAGTACTTC
CDR3 protein: CASSLDGAGFRQETQYF

J gene: TRBJ2-7
D gene: -
clone size: few
V gene: TRBV7-9
CDR3 DNA: TGTGCCAGCCAGTCCAGGGTGTCCTACGAGCAGTACTTC
CDR3 protein: CASQSRVSYEQYF

J gene: TRBJ2-3
D gene: -
clone size: -
V gene: TRBV11-2
CDR3 DNA: TGTGCCAGCAGGCGAGGATTCGGGGATACGCAGTATTTT
CDR3 protein: CASRRGFGDTQYF

J gene: TRBJ2-5
D gene: -
clone size: -
V gene: TRBV5-1
CDR3 DNA: TGCGCCAGCAGCGCAGGAAAGGAGACCCAGTACTTC
CDR3 protein: CASSAGKETQYF

J gene: TRBJ2-3
D gene: TRBD2
clone size: -
V gene: TRBV4-1
CDR3 DNA: TGCGCCAGCAGCCAAGTGGGAGCGGGGGGCCCTACAGATACGCAGTATTTT
CDR3 protein: CASSQVGAGGPTDTQYF

J gene: TRBJ2-1
D gene: TRBD2
clone size: -
V gene: TRBV5-5
CDR3 DNA: TGTGCCAGCAGCTTATCTAGCGGGAGTAACAATGAGCAGTTCTTC
CDR3 protein: CASSLSSGSNNEQFF

J gene: TRBJ1-1
D gene: -
clone size: -
V gene: TRBV30
CDR3 DNA: TGTGCCTGGAGGAGTCCGGGACTTATTAACACTGAAGCTTTCTTT
CDR3 protein: CAWRSPGLINTEAFF

J gene: TRBJ2-3
D gene: TRBD2
clone size: few
V gene: TRBV30
CDR3 DNA: TGTGCCTGGAAACTAGCGGGAAGGATCGCAGATACGCAGTATTTT
CDR3 protein: CAWKLAGRIADTQYF

J gene: TRBJ2-7
D gene: -
clone size: -
V gene: TRBV11-1
CDR3 DNA: TGTGCCAGCTCTATCTCAACAGGCGTCTCCTACGAGCAGTACTTC
CDR3 protein: CASSISTGVSYEQYF

J gene: TRBJ2-1
D gene: -
clone size: -
V gene: TRBV7-9
CDR3 DNA: TGTGCCAGCAGCTTAGTATCAGAATACAATGAGCAGTTCTTC
CDR3 protein: CASSLVSEYNEQFF

J gene: TRBJ1-6
D gene: TRBD1
clone size: few
V gene: TRBV9
CDR3 DNA: TGTGCCAGCAGCCCAACAGGGGGCTATAATTCACCCCTCCACTTT
CDR3 protein: CASSPTGGYNSPLHF

J gene: TRBJ1-1
D gene: TRBD1
clone size: -
V gene: TRBV18
CDR3 DNA: TGTGCCAGCTCCGGACAGGTGGGGTTGAACACTGAAGCTTTCTTT
CDR3 protein: CASSGQVGLNTEAFF